Listed below are T cell receptor beta chains from one sample, sequenced in a study of shared clonotypes between healthy human individuals. This table comes from immunoSEQ multiplex PCR, and its TCRdb copy is limited to in-frame clones, with some not included. This table holds millions of clones, 90% to 95% found once. The sample consisted of naive CD4+ T cells sorted from blood. The receptors were gathered from a man aged 18 to 30 in good health. Both conserved end residues are trimmed from each CDR3. Fields, in order: D gene, J gene, clone size, CDR3 length, V gene, CDR3 protein. D genes are given only for firm matches. For some rows the clone size is stated as once, few or many, or as a class when expanded; others skip it.

>NA|TRBJ1-2|NA|13|TRBV21-1
ASSKWSGKGDGYT
>NA|TRBJ2-3|NA|12|TRBV11-2
ASSLKSSGDTQY
>TRBD1|TRBJ1-1|NA|10|TRBV30
ASTQGGPEAF
>NA|TRBJ2-5|NA|11|TRBV5-1
ASSLGDLETQY
>NA|TRBJ2-3|NA|12|TRBV30
AWRDGPSTDTQY
>TRBD2|TRBJ2-2|once|15|TRBV5-5
ASSFLLAGRVTGELF
>NA|TRBJ1-5|NA|12|TRBV6-5
ASSYSRNAVPQH
>NA|TRBJ1-1|NA|12|TRBV6-1
ASSGRTPNTEAF
>NA|TRBJ1-5|NA|12|TRBV2
ASSKGHGNQPQH
>TRBD1|TRBJ2-7|NA|12|TRBV18
ASSPVTGGREQY
>TRBD1|TRBJ1-5|NA|16|TRBV30
AWSVEDRGLLGNQPQH
>TRBD2|TRBJ2-7|once|13|TRBV6-5
ASSTGGTSAYEQY
>TRBD1|TRBJ1-1|NA|11|TRBV11-2
ASTSVDRGEAF
>NA|TRBJ2-7|NA|12|TRBV27
ASSLSGPRDEQY
>NA|TRBJ2-2|NA|11|TRBV6-1
ASHDRNTGELF
>TRBD2|TRBJ2-1|NA|15|TRBV4-1
ASSNHPRAGTNNEQF
>NA|TRBJ1-1|NA|14|TRBV4-3
ASSPGHPPSNTEAF
>NA|TRBJ1-2|NA|13|TRBV7-9
ASRLGPGTDYGYT
>NA|TRBJ2-5|NA|13|TRBV2
ASSESSGDNKTQY
>TRBD1|TRBJ1-1|NA|12|TRBV7-8
ASSYQGVDTEAF
>NA|TRBJ1-1|NA|14|TRBV14
ASSQMDSYMNTEAF
>TRBD1|TRBJ2-2|NA|12|TRBV19
ASSPDRGQGELF
>NA|TRBJ2-7|NA|13|TRBV27
ASSLRWTGAYEQY
>NA|TRBJ2-7|NA|12|TRBV7-2
ASSPSRVLYEQY
>TRBD1|TRBJ1-2|NA|12|TRBV19
ASSIAGQSYGYT
>NA|TRBJ1-5|NA|14|TRBV28
ASSLSFGVSNQPQH
>NA|TRBJ2-3|NA|13|TRBV5-4
ASSMMGRSTDTQY
>NA|TRBJ2-7|NA|12|TRBV5-6
ASSLAGTLYEQY
>NA|TRBJ2-1|NA|12|TRBV5-6
ASSPRRGRDEQF
>NA|TRBJ2-5|NA|12|TRBV7-2
ASSSYGHEETQY
>NA|TRBJ2-3|once|11|TRBV10-1
ASSVLSTDTQY
>TRBD1|TRBJ1-6|NA|12|TRBV27
ASSLGQGNSPLH
>NA|TRBJ2-3|NA|12|TRBV5-3
ARSLEVNTDTQY
>NA|TRBJ1-4|NA|12|TRBV19
ASTRDGANEKLF
>NA|TRBJ2-3|NA|11|TRBV7-2
ASSSRISDTQY
>NA|TRBJ1-2|NA|12|TRBV2
ASRRQITNYGYT
>TRBD1|TRBJ1-5|NA|14|TRBV18
ASSPRGQVGGQPQH
>NA|TRBJ1-2|NA|12|TRBV2
ASSEVVGRYGYT
>NA|TRBJ2-3|NA|8|TRBV20-1
SARGPWQY
>TRBD1|TRBJ1-2|NA|14|TRBV14
ASSLTGTGSLMGYT
>NA|TRBJ2-5|NA|11|TRBV10-3
AISEGHQETQY
>TRBD1|TRBJ1-4|NA|14|TRBV28
ASSLRQGGSNEKLF
>NA|TRBJ2-5|once|13|TRBV11-3
ASSLEGVDGETQY
>TRBD1|TRBJ1-5|NA|14|TRBV7-9
ASRLRTGNRNQPQH
>NA|TRBJ1-2|NA|13|TRBV6-5
ASSYTSQMNYGYT